These 14 T cell receptor beta chains were sequenced from one sample in a study of control samples from healthy donors and cancer patients. Using immunoSEQ multiplex PCR, the repertoire was profiled, and TCRdb retains in-frame clones only, with some absent. The sample comprises around 94,000 clones, 70% to 90% of which are singletons, and 1.3% rests with the top ten. The sample taken for sequencing was blood. These receptors all stem from a woman aged 50 to 65 in good health.

The chain employs TRBV27 and TRBJ2-7; 9 nucleotides align to TRBD1. The germline CDR1 and CDR2 sequences are MNHEY and SMNVEV (reference sequence). The CDR3 contains 18 residues. V was clipped by 5 bases and J by 5 bases; unmatched bases: 19. CDR3 region: CASSIRRGQGPGKHEQYF. CDR3 nucleotide sequence: TGTGCCAGCAGTATCCGAAGGGGACAGGGCCCAGGCAAACACGAGCAGTACTTC.

The V and J genes are TRBV7-2 and TRBJ1-6; tentatively, D is TRBD1 (5 bases). Germline V gene data show CDR1 as SGHTA and CDR2 as FQGNSA. Deletions cut 4 bases from V and 7 bases from J, with 11 bases between. This CDR3 is 14 amino acids long. CDR3 DNA: TGTGCCAGCAGCTCCACCGGGGCGAATTCACCCCTCCACTTT. It is translated as CASSSTGANSPLHF.

The count of this clone is one. The chain has TRBV4-2 and TRBJ2-1, with D possibly called TRBD1 or TRBD2 (5 bases each). Trimming stripped 4 bases from V and 3 bases from J, with 10 bases between. The CDR3 sequence is 14 residues long. Germline V lookup: CDR1 LGHNA, CDR2 YNFKEQ. This CDR3 reads CASSPGLNYNEQFF. The CDR3 DNA reads TGTGCCAGCAGCCCGGGGCTTAACTACAATGAGCAGTTCTTC.

The chain has TRBV19 and TRBJ1-5; D remains unclear. Germline assignment: CDR1 LNHDA and CDR2 SQIVND (reference sequence). The CDR3 is 14 amino acids. With 5 bases removed from V and 2 bases from J, the gap between germline ends came to 10 bases. The CDR3 DNA sequence: TGTGCCAGTAGTCGGATGGACGGCAATCAGCCCCAGCATTTT. This translates into CASSRMDGNQPQHF.

This chain links TRBV29-1 with TRBJ2-1; weak D call: TRBD1 (6 bases). With 8 bases removed from V and 4 bases from J, the gap between germline ends came to 18 bases. The CDR3 covers 14 residues. CDR1 is SQVTM, CDR2 ANQGSEA, per germline. CDR3: CSLCLQGWYNEQFF. In DNA, the CDR3 is TGCAGCCTCTGTTTGCAGGGGTGGTACAATGAGCAGTTCTTC.

J is TRBJ2-7 and V is TRBV11-3; 7 bases align to TRBD1. CDR3 length: 15 amino acids. V dropped 3 bases and J dropped 2; count of bases not matched to a gene: 7. In germline, CDR1 is SGHNT, CDR2 YENEEA. The CDR3 loop is CASSFNARGPYEQYF. CDR3 sequence (DNA): TGTGCCAGCAGCTTCAACGCGAGGGGGCCCTACGAGCAGTACTTC.

J is TRBJ2-5 and V is TRBV1; TRBD2, the D gene given by the table, was not confirmed from the DNA. TRBV1 is given as a pseudogene. CDR3 length: 16 amino acids. CDR3 bases: TGCACCAGCAGCCGCACTTACGGCAGGGACTGGGAGACCCAGTACTTC. Residues: CTSSRTYGRDWETQYF.

This chain joins TRBV7-8 and TRBJ1-6; D remains unclear. V shed 5 bases and J shed 10 bases, with 12 bases lying between them. The CDR3 covers 13 residues. From germline, CDR1 is SGHVS and CDR2 FQNEAQ. This CDR3 reads CASSPRPGSPLHF. DNA for the CDR3: TGTGCCAGCAGCCCCCGGCCGGGATCACCCCTCCACTTT.

The chain carries TRBV6-4 and TRBJ1-5, with 7 bases that match TRBD1. CDR3 size: 14 residues. Germline loops: CDR1 MRHNA, CDR2 SNTAGT. Unmatched junction bases numbered 6, after V lost 4 bases and J lost 6 bases. The CDR3 DNA follows: TGTGCCAGCAGTGTCCTACAGGGGAGTCAGCCCCAGCATTTT. It yields the protein CASSVLQGSQPQHF.

The chain has TRBV19 and TRBJ2-5; D not certain. V lost 5 bases and J 0 bases, leaving 10 bases between the germline ends. This CDR3 is 14 amino acids long. The germline V gene encodes CDR1 LNHDA and CDR2 SQIVND (reference sequence). This CDR3 is CASSPQADQETQYF. CDR3 in DNA: TGTGCCAGTAGTCCCCAGGCAGACCAAGAGACCCAGTACTTC.

The V gene is TRBV5-1, the J gene TRBJ2-2; 8 bases map to TRBD2. The germline CDR1 and CDR2 sequences are SGHRS and YFSETQ. The CDR3 has 16 amino acids. V dropped 2 bases and J dropped 1; count of bases not matched to a gene: 4. In nucleotides, the CDR3 is TGCGCCAGCAGCTTTATCCTAGCGGGGAACACCGGGGAGCTGTTTTTT. This gives the protein CASSFILAGNTGELFF.

The rearrangement links TRBV4-3 to TRBJ2-5, with D possibly called TRBD1 or TRBD2 (7 bases each). CDR3 size: 17 residues. Germline V CDR1 and CDR2: LGHNA, YSLEER. CDR3 DNA sequence: TGCCCCCCCCGCCCAGGGGGGGGAGGGCGAGGGCAAGAGACCCAGTACTTC. It specifies CPPRPGGGGRGQETQYF.

The rearrangement joins TRBV9 to TRBJ2-2; D not certain. This CDR3 region has 13 residues. V gave up 2 bases and J gave up 5 bases, with 7 bases separating them. Germline V gene sequence: CDR1 SGDLS, CDR2 YYNGEE. CDR3 sequence: CASSVFITGELFF. The CDR3 DNA sequence: TGTGCCAGCAGCGTGTTTATAACCGGGGAGCTGTTTTTT.

The chain combines TRBV10-2 with TRBJ1-2; D gene uncertain. From germline, CDR1 is WSHSY and CDR2 SAAADI. This CDR3 has 14 residues. The V and J ends lost 0 bases and 5 bases respectively, with 10 bases between them. The CDR3 nucleotides are TGCGCCAGCAGTGAGTCCCCCCCATTATATGGCTACACCTTC. It codes for CASSESPPLYGYTF.